This is a list of T cell receptor beta chains from one sample in a study of shared clonotypes between healthy human individuals. TCRdb keeps only in-frame clones here, not all; method: immunoSEQ multiplex PCR. The sample has some 630,000 clones, about 96% seen once. Source material: naive CD8+ T cells sorted from blood. The receptor set was obtained from a woman aged 25 to 39 in good health. Each CDR3 is given with its conserved first and last residue. The order of the fields is CDR3 length, J gene, V gene, CDR3 protein.

14 | TRBJ1-4 | TRBV5-1 | CASSLESRDIELFF
15 | TRBJ2-4 | TRBV7-8 | CATRELPIAKNIQYF
14 | TRBJ2-7 | TRBV11-2 | CASSLDGSTDEQYF
14 | TRBJ2-6 | TRBV30 | CAWFGLAGANVLTF
16 | TRBJ1-5 | TRBV28 | CASSFWGSYSNQPQHF
16 | TRBJ2-7 | TRBV4-1 | CASSQELAGLRYEQYF
12 | TRBJ2-7 | TRBV2 | CATNPRIYEQYF
15 | TRBJ1-1 | TRBV30 | CAWRGDTEGSSEAFF
16 | TRBJ2-7 | TRBV7-9 | CASSSTGTVIHYEQYF
13 | TRBJ2-7 | TRBV7-6 | CASSLGGVNEQYF
15 | TRBJ1-5 | TRBV28 | CASSMQQGGNQPQHF
14 | TRBJ1-1 | TRBV7-9 | CASSGDRGLTEAFF
15 | TRBJ1-1 | TRBV28 | CASSLLTRRGTEAFF
13 | TRBJ1-1 | TRBV13 | CASSLGPNTEAFF
12 | TRBJ2-3 | TRBV13 | CASSTLDRWPIF
19 | TRBJ1-6 | TRBV28 | CASSPPGQWESSYNSPLHF
14 | TRBJ1-5 | TRBV6-1 | CASRDGTSYQPQHF
16 | TRBJ2-3 | TRBV5-1 | CASSLEGFRSTDTQYF
16 | TRBJ2-5 | TRBV27 | CASSFGLAGGRETQYF
17 | TRBJ1-2 | TRBV7-9 | CASSLSGQFVPYYGYTF
10 | TRBJ2-7 | TRBV10-2 | CASSAGEQYF
13 | TRBJ2-2 | TRBV2 | CASSGQGSGELFF
15 | TRBJ1-5 | TRBV2 | CASSDDTYQGQPQHF
14 | TRBJ2-2 | TRBV2 | CASSDADGTGELFF
14 | TRBJ2-3 | TRBV28 | CASSFGFATDTQYF
14 | TRBJ2-1 | TRBV27 | CASSLGHSTTEQFF
17 | TRBJ1-5 | TRBV6-4 | CASSERTTGLKGQPQHF
14 | TRBJ2-7 | TRBV19 | CASSIGHRGYEQYF
14 | TRBJ2-7 | TRBV27 | CASSLYVQGYEQYF
14 | TRBJ2-7 | TRBV2 | CASSEQGARLEQYF
13 | TRBJ2-7 | TRBV10-2 | CASSRDRAYEQYF
11 | TRBJ2-2 | TRBV19 | CASSGTLGLFF
14 | TRBJ2-7 | TRBV9 | CASSVGDRAYEQYF
14 | TRBJ2-1 | TRBV27 | CASRGDTLINEQFF
13 | TRBJ2-7 | TRBV7-9 | CASSPGTGYEQYF
17 | TRBJ1-4 | TRBV7-9 | CASSLVAQIATNEKLFF
14 | TRBJ1-1 | TRBV25-1 | CASSESVTNTEAFF
14 | TRBJ1-1 | TRBV5-4 | CASSYGGWRTEAFF
17 | TRBJ1-3 | TRBV2 | CASSEPARTAAGNTIYF
14 | TRBJ1-5 | TRBV27 | CASSLGFGNQPQHF
16 | TRBJ2-1 | TRBV28 | CASSSERERHYNEQFF
14 | TRBJ2-7 | TRBV28 | CASSLRGTWGEQYF